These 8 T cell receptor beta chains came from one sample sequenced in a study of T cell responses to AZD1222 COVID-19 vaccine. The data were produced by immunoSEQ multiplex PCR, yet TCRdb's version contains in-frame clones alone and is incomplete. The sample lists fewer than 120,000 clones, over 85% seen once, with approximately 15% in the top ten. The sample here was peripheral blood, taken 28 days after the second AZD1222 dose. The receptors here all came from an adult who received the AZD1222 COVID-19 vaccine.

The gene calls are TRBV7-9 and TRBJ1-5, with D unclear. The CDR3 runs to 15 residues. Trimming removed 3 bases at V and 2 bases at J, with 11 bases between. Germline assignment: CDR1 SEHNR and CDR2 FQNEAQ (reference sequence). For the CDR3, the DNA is TGTGCCAGCAGCTTGATGGACGGTGGCAATCAGCCCCAGCATTTT. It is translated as CASSLMDGGNQPQHF.

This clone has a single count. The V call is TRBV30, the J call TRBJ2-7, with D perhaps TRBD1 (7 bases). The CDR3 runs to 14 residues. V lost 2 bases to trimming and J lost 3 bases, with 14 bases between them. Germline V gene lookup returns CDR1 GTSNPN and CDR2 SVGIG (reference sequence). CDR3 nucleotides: TGTGCCTGGAGTCACTCAGGGGGGTTCTACGAGCAGTACTTC. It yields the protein CAWSHSGGFYEQYF. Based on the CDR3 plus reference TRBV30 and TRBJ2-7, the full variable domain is SQTIHQWPATLVQPVGSPLSLECTVEGTSNPNLYWYRQAAGRGLQLLFYSVGIGQISSEVPQNLSASRPQDRQFILSSKKLLLSDSGFYLCAWSHSGGFYEQYFGPGTRLTVT.

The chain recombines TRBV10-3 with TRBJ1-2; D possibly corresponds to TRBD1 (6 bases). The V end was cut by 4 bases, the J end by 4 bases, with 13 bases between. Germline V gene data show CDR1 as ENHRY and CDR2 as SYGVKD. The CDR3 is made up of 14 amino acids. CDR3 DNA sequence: TGTGCCATCAGTGCCCAGGGGACCGCCTATGGCTACACCTTC. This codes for CAISAQGTAYGYTF.

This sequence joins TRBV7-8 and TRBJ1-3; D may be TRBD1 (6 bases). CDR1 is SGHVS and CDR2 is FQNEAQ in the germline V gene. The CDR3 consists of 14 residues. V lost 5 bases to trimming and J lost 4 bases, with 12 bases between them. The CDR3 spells CASSHRGTGNTIYF. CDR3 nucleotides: TGTGCCAGCAGCCACCGTGGGACAGGAAACACCATATATTTT.

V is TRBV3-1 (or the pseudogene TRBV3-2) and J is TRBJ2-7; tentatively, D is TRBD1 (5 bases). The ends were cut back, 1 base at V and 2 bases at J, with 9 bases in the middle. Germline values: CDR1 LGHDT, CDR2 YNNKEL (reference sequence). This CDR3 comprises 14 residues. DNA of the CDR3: TGTGCCAGCAGCCAAGGCGCAGGGCCCTACGAGCAGTACTTC. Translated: CASSQGAGPYEQYF.

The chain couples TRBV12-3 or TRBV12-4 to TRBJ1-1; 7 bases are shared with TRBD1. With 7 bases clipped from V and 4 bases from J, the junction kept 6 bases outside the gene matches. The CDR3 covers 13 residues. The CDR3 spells CASILGGGTEAFF. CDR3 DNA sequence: TGTGCCAGCATTCTAGGGGGCGGCACTGAAGCTTTCTTT.

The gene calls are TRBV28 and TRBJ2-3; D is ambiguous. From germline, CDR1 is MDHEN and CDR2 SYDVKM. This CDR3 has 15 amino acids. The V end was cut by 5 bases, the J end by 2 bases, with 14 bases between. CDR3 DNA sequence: TGTGCCAGCAGTGACCCGGACCTAATCACAGATACGCAGTATTTT. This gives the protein CASSDPDLITDTQYF.

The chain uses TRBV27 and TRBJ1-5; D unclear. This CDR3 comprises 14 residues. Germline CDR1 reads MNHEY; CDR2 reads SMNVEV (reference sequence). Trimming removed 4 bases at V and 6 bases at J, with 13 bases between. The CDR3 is CASSYTGSGQPQHF. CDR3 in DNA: TGTGCCAGCAGTTATACGGGGAGCGGTCAGCCCCAGCATTTT.